This T cell receptor (beta chain) stems from a study of T-cell reconstitution after alpha-beta-depleted transplantation in children. Overall study results and limits: The study traced high day-60 TCRbeta diversity in some patients to surviving recipient T cells and thymic progenitors. After transplant, at about two months, alpha-beta T cells were reportedly derived from several hundred expanded graft clones. Newly produced T cells mostly provided counts and TCRbeta diversity after one year, as hyperexpanded clones declined.

CDR1 MGHRA and CDR2 YSYEKL come from the germline V gene. V was trimmed by 3 bases and J by 1 base, leaving 11 bases between them. This CDR3 comprises 15 residues. This clonotype was seen a handful of times. Antigen specificity is unknown. Unique molecular identifiers featured in how the TCRbeta library was prepared. TCRdb processed the PCR reads anew with MiXCR; each CDR3 protein has one entry. The sample yields about 980,000 distinct CDR3 sequences, roughly 29% seen once. This chain links TRBV4-1 with TRBJ2-3, with D maybe TRBD2 (6 bases). This receptor was obtained from a boy less than two years old who had a stem cell transplant for SCID, so the T cells may come from the graft donor. The sequenced sample was PBMCs, mostly from graft donor cells, obtained 360 days after TCRalphabeta/CD19-depleted stem cell transplant. The CDR3 nucleotides read TGCGCCAGCAGCCATGCCCAGCGGGGCACAGATACGCAGTATTTT. Translating gives CASSHAQRGTDTQYF.